This TCR beta chain is from a study of vaccination and CD4 T cells after COVID-19 (dated by TCRdb to about 2022). With respect to the entire study: Convalescent patients had a positive SARS-CoV-2 result on nasal swab PCR, and of these patients, nine had mild disease and one had severe disease. The convalescent cohort comprised six males and four females, including two Hispanic individuals, seven Caucasians, two Asians and one multiracial person. Participants got two doses of the Pfizer-BioNTech BNT162b2 vaccine (n=8) or two doses of the Moderna mRNA-1273 vaccine (n=2). Post-COVID blood samples were collected from convalescent patients a median of around 100 days after diagnosis, with a range of roughly 30 to 170 days. Post-vaccine blood samples were taken a median of about 70 days after the second vaccine dose, with a range of roughly 13 to 250 days. For stimulating the cultures, overlapping spike peptide pools were used, derived from SARS-CoV-2 as well as from the common cold coronaviruses HCoV-NL63, HCoV-OC43 and HCoV-229E. Control cultures received a CEFX viral epitope pool as the positive control, an HIV-1 Nef peptide pool as the negative control, or no peptide. The spike-specific CD4+ TCR repertoire was compared before and after mRNA vaccination in over nine COVID-19 convalescent patients and a few infection-naive healthy vaccine recipients. Broader findings and caveats from the paper: The study included relatively few convalescent patients and did not analyze early timepoints after natural infection. Nearly all vaccine-specific clones in convalescent patients (304 of 307) were mono-reactive for SARS-CoV-2 spike rather than cross-reactive with common cold coronaviruses. Among convalescent patients, a median roughly 84% of the SARS-CoV-2-reactive clones seen after vaccination appeared only after vaccination, which suggests priming specific to the vaccine. An increase in the median number of SARS-CoV-2-reactive clonotypes from some 20 after infection to roughly 39 after vaccination was observed, but the change was not found to be significant.

As regards this clonotype: Its antigen specificity is not known. Base quality data are lacking; no much larger clone is found one base away.

CDR1 SGHTA and CDR2 FQGTGA were looked up in the germline V gene. The CDR3 contains 15 residues, cysteine and phenylalanine counted. Just CDR3 DNA is preserved here, 45 bases in frame from base 1. The junction shows trimming of 5 bases on V and 2 bases on J, plus 13 bases between the germline ends. Per the publication, the treatment or condition label means: approximately 11-day PBMC culture with coronavirus spike peptide pools or control peptides (ViraFEST assay). To expand antigen-specific T cells with peptide pools and then pick out the expanded clonotypes through TCR sequencing, the study relied on the ViraFEST assay. The positive SARS-CoV-2 PCR tests of the convalescent patients were dated from March to December 2020, before the Alpha, Beta and Delta variants emerged in the United States. Each well held more than 1.5 million PBMCs cultured in IMDM containing about 5% human AB serum and around 9.2 IU/ml IL-2, with 10 ug/ml peptide pools added. On days 3 and 7, half of the culture medium was replaced with fresh IL-2-containing medium. After approximately 11 days of culture, CD4+ T cells were isolated by negative selection with the EasySep CD4+ T cell isolation kit. Ficoll-Paque Plus gradient centrifugation was used to isolate PBMCs from whole blood, and the isolated PBMCs were then either used fresh or cryopreserved at -140C. Each culture condition was generally run in triplicate wells.

Libraries were constructed by PCR. DNA from cultured CD4+ T cells was subjected to TCR sequencing with the Oncomine TCR Beta short-read assay at the Johns Hopkins FTIC core. The QIAamp micro DNA kit was used to extract genomic DNA from the cultured CD4+ T cells. Oncomine TCR Beta libraries made from cultured CD4+ T cells were pooled using unique dual indexes and sequenced on an Illumina iSeq 100. The study's own analysis went as follows. Non-productive sequences were filtered out, and CDR3s that did not start with C, did not end with F or W, or were shorter than 7 amino acids were discarded. Antigen-specific clonotypes were identified using the MANAFEST web application through comparison of peptide-stimulated wells with reference and other culture wells. Positive clones required FDR below 0.05, an odds ratio above 5, and productive frequency above 0.1% in at least two of three replicate wells. Clonotypes that were significantly expanded in both SARS-CoV-2 spike wells and at least one common cold coronavirus spike condition were defined as cross-reactive. Similarity between CDR3 sequences was evaluated in R version 3.6.1 using Levenshtein distances (stringdist) and unrooted phylogenetic trees (ape). TCRdb reprocessed the public reads (quality trimming at Q25 with fastp, clone calling with MiXCR) and kept in-frame beta chains. Here each entry gathers all rows of one CDR3 protein and keeps the most common genes and DNA. It is TCRdb's table, rather than the study itself, that gives the V and J calls and clone size. This sample holds several thousand distinct CDR3 sequences; around 62% were observed only once. Clones ranked in the top ten supply 36% of the sample.

The chain is encoded by TRBV7-3 joined to TRBJ2-1, with the D segment identity uncertain. The receptor's source is a human donor who had recovered from COVID-19. Sequencing was done on a sample of CD4+ T cells from blood, cultured in vitro. The nucleotide sequence is TGTGCCAGCAGCCCACAGTCAGGCCCCTACAATGAGCAGTTCTTC. Translated, this is CASSPQSGPYNEQFF.